Listed below are T cell receptor beta chains from one sample, sequenced in a study of blood T cell repertoires in COVID-19. Repertoires were generated with immunoSEQ multiplex PCR, while TCRdb's copy carries only in-frame clones and drops some. The sample includes about 88,000 clones, approximately 85% of them seen just once. The source material was peripheral blood. The receptors originated from a human donor in a cohort sampled during active COVID-19. CDR3s include the opening cysteine and the closing phenylalanine or tryptophan. The D gene is left open where the match is weak. A row's size may be missing; if present it is once, few, many or a size class.

d_call	clone_size	v_call	j_call	cdr3_aa	cdr3_nt
TRBD2	-	TRBV9	TRBJ2-1	CASSVVSGGPNEQFF	TGTGCCAGCAGCGTAGTCAGCGGGGGGCCTAATGAGCAGTTCTTC
TRBD2	-	TRBV19	TRBJ2-3	CASRAGGSTDTQYF	TGTGCCAGTAGAGCGGGGGGGTCCACAGATACGCAGTATTTT
TRBD1	-	TRBV5-4	TRBJ1-4	CASSLKTGGRTNEKLFF	TGTGCCAGCAGCTTAAAAACAGGGGGCAGAACTAATGAAAAACTGTTTTTT
TRBD1	-	TRBV27	TRBJ2-2	CASSLYRGLGTGELFF	TGTGCCAGCAGTTTATACAGGGGGCTAGGCACCGGGGAGCTGTTTTTT
TRBD1	-	TRBV7-9	TRBJ2-1	CASSRTGGEDEQFF	TGTGCCAGCAGCCGGACAGGGGGCGAGGATGAGCAGTTCTTC
TRBD2	-	TRBV19	TRBJ2-3	CASSGRGADTQYF	TGTGCCAGTAGTGGGCGGGGGGCAGATACGCAGTATTTT
-	-	TRBV7-2	TRBJ2-7	CASSERTAYEQYF	TGTGCCAGCAGCGAAAGGACAGCCTACGAGCAGTACTTC
-	-	TRBV28	TRBJ1-4	CASSVATNEKLFF	TGTGCCAGCAGCGTTGCAACTAATGAAAAACTGTTTTTT
TRBD1	-	TRBV2	TRBJ2-7	CASSGWDSFSYEQYF	TGTGCCAGCAGTGGTTGGGACAGCTTTTCCTACGAGCAGTACTTC
TRBD1	-	TRBV11-2	TRBJ1-1	CASSLDRATGGSFF	TGTGCCAGCAGCTTAGATCGGGCGACAGGGGGTAGCTTCTTT
-	few	TRBV29-1	TRBJ1-1	CSAHGYDTEAFF	TGCAGCGCTCACGGGTACGACACTGAAGCTTTCTTT
TRBD1	-	TRBV27	TRBJ1-4	CASSHQGVGEKLFF	TGTGCCAGCAGTCATCAGGGGGTTGGGGAAAAACTGTTTTTT
TRBD1	-	TRBV6-5	TRBJ2-3	CASSPAGQGRDTQYF	TGTGCCAGCAGTCCCGCGGGACAGGGCAGAGATACGCAGTATTTT
TRBD1	-	TRBV28	TRBJ1-4	CASSFLGTGGEDEKLFF	TGTGCCAGCAGTTTTCTAGGGACAGGGGGCGAGGATGAAAAACTGTTTTTT
TRBD1	-	TRBV9	TRBJ1-1	CASSGQGGGTEAFF	TGTGCCAGCAGCGGACAGGGGGGAGGGACTGAAGCTTTCTTT
-	-	TRBV15	TRBJ1-2	CATSTMTDNYGYTF	TGTGCCACCAGCACAATGACAGATAACTATGGCTACACCTTC
-	-	TRBV6-5	TRBJ2-5	CATSWDSKETQYF	TGTGCCACCTCATGGGACTCGAAAGAGACCCAGTACTTC
TRBD2	-	TRBV6-5	TRBJ2-7	CASTLAGGSYEQYF	TGTGCCAGCACGCTAGCGGGGGGCTCCTACGAGCAGTACTTC
TRBD1	-	TRBV24-1	TRBJ2-5	CATVRGTGQETQYF	TGTGCCACCGTTCGCGGGACAGGGCAAGAGACCCAGTACTTC
TRBD2	once	TRBV7-9	TRBJ2-7	CASSSPGLAGVRGYEQYF	TGTGCCAGCAGCTCCCCGGGACTAGCGGGGGTAAGGGGCTACGAGCAGTACTTC
TRBD2	-	TRBV6-4	TRBJ2-3	CASSLPGTSGRWVTDTQYF	TGTGCCAGCAGTCTTCCGGGGACTAGCGGGAGGTGGGTCACAGATACGCAGTATTTT
-	-	TRBV25-1	TRBJ1-4	CASSEGQTNEKLFF	TGTGCCAGCAGTGAGGGGCAGACTAATGAAAAACTGTTTTTT
-	-	TRBV7-8	TRBJ2-3	CASSLVRATPGTDTQYF	TGTGCCAGCAGCTTAGTGAGGGCGACTCCGGGGACAGATACGCAGTATTTT
TRBD1	-	TRBV12-5	TRBJ1-6	CASGPGQPNSPLHF	TGTGCTAGTGGTCCGGGACAGCCCAATTCACCCCTCCACTTT
-	-	TRBV3-1/TRBV3-2	TRBJ2-1	CASSQDRGGEQFF	TGTGCCAGCAGCCAAGATAGGGGGGGTGAGCAGTTCTTC
-	-	TRBV5-8	TRBJ1-1	CASSLDGGGNTEAFF	TGTGCCAGCAGCTTGGATGGGGGAGGGAACACTGAAGCTTTCTTT